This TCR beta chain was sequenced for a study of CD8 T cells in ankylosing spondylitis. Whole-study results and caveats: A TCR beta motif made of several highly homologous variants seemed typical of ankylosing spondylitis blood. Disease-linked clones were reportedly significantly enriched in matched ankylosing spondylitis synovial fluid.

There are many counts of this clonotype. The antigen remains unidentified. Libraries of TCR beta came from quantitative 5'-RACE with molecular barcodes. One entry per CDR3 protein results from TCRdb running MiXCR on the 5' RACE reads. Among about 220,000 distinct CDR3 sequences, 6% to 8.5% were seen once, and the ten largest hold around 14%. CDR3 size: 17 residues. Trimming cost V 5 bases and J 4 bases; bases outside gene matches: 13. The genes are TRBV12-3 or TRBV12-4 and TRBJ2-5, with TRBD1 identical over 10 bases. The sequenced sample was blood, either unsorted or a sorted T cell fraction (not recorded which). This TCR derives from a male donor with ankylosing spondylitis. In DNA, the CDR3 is TGTGCCAGCAGTCCCCCCGGGACAGGGGAAGAGGGAGAGACCCAGTACTTC. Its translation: CASSPPGTGEEGETQYF.